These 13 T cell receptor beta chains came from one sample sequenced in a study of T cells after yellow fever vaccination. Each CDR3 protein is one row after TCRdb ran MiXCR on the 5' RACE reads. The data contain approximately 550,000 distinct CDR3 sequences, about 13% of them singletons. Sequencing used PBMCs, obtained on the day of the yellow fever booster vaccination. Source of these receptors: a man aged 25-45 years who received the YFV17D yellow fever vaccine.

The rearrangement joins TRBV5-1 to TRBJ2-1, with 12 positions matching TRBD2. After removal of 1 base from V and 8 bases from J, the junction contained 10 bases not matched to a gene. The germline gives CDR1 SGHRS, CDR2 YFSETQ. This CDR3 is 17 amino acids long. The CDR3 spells CASSLTSGRPLQDEQFF. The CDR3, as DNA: TGCGCCAGCAGCTTGACTAGCGGGAGGCCCCTTCAAGATGAGCAGTTCTTC.

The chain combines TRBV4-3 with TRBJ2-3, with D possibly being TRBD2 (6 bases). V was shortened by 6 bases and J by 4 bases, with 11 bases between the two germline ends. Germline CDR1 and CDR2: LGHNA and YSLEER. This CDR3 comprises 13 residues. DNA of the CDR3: TGCGCCAGCAGGGGGGGTTCGGCAGATACGCAGTATTTT. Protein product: CASRGGSADTQYF.

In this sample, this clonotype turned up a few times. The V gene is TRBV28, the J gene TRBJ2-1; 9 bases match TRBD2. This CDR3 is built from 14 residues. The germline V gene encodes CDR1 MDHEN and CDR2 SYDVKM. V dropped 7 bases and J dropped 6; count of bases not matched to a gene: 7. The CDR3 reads CASTLAGGPNEQFF. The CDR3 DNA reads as TGTGCCAGCACACTTGCGGGAGGGCCCAATGAGCAGTTCTTC.

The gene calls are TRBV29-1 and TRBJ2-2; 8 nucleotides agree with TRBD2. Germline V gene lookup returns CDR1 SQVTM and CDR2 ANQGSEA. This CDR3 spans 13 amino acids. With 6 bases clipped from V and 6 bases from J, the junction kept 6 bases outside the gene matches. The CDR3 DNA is TGCAGCGTGGCGGGAGGATGGGCCGGGGAGCTGTTTTTT. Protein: CSVAGGWAGELFF.

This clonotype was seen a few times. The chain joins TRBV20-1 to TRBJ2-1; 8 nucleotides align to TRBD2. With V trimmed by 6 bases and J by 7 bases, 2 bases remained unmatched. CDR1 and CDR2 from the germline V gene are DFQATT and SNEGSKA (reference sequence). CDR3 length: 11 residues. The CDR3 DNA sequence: TGCAGTGCCGAGCGGGGGAATGAGCAGTTCTTC. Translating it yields CSAERGNEQFF.

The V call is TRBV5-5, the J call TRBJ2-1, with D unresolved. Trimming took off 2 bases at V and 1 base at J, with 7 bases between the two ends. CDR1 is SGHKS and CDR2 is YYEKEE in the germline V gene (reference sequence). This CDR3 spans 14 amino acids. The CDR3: CASSFQVSYNEQFF. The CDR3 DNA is TGTGCCAGCAGCTTTCAGGTTTCCTACAATGAGCAGTTCTTC.

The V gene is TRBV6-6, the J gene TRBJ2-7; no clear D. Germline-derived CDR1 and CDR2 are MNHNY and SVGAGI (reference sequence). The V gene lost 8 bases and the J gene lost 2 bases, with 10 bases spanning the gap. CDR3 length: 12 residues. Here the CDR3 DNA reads TGTGCCAGCCATGCTCAAGCCTACGAGCAGTACTTC. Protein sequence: CASHAQAYEQYF.

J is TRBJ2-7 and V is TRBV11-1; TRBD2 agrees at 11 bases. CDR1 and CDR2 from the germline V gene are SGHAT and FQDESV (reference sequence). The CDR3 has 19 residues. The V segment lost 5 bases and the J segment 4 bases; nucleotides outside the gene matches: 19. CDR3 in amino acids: CASSRFSGRARTYGYEQYF. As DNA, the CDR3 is TGTGCCAGCAGCCGATTTAGCGGGAGGGCGCGGACGTACGGATACGAGCAGTACTTC.

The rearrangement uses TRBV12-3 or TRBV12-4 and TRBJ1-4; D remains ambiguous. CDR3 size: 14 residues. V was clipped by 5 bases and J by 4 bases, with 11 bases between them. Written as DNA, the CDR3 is TGTGCCAGCAGTCGCCGGGCCCTTAATGAAAAACTGTTTTTT. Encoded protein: CASSRRALNEKLFF.

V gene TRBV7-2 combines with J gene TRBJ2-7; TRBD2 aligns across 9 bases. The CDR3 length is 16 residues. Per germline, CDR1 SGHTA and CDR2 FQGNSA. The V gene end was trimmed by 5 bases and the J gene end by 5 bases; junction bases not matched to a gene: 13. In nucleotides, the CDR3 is TGTGCCAGCAGCCCCCTTGCGGGAGGGCCGACCCACGAGCAGTACTTC. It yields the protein CASSPLAGGPTHEQYF.

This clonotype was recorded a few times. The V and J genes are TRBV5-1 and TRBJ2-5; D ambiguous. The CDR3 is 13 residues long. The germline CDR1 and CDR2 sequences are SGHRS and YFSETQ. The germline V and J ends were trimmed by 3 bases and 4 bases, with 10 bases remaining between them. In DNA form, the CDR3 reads TGCGCCAGCAGCTCGGCCCCAGGAGAGACCCAGTACTTC. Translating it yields CASSSAPGETQYF.

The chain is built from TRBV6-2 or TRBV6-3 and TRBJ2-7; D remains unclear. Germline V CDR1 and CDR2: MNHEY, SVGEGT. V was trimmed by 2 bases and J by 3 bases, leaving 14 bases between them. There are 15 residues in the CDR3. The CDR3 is CASSYERLKSYEQYF. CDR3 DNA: TGTGCCAGCAGTTACGAGAGGTTGAAGAGCTACGAGCAGTACTTC.

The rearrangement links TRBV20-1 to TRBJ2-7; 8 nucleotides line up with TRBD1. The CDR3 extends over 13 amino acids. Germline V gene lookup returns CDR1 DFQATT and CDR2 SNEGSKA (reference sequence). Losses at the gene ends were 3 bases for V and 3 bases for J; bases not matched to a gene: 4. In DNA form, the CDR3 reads TGCAGTGCTAGCCCCGGGACAGGCTACGAGCAGTACTTC. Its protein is CSASPGTGYEQYF.